This T cell receptor (beta chain) was identified in a study of Ad26.COV2.S vaccination and SARS-CoV-2 variants (dated by TCRdb to the early 2020s). For the study in its entirety: Vaccine-arm donors came from COV1001, a multicentre, randomized, double-blind, placebo-controlled phase I-IIa trial of Ad26.COV2.S in healthy adults. Ad26.COV2.S was administered intramuscularly at a dose of 5x10^10 or 1x10^11 viral particles, either as one shot or as two shots given 56 days apart. Sequencing of the TCRbeta repertoire served to evaluate the specificity and breadth of SARS-CoV-2-reactive T cell receptors following Ad26.COV2.S vaccination. A total of around 32 samples were included in the TCR-sequenced set, comprising around 19 Ad26.COV2.S vaccine recipients, 5 placebo recipients and 8 SARS-CoV-2 convalescent individuals. Trial participants were randomized into five groups of five, in which low-dose or high-dose Ad26.COV2.S was given once or twice, or placebo was given on both occasions. Blinding of investigators to trial group allocation was maintained during experiments and outcome assessment. General study outcomes and caveats: Spike-specific TCR breadth was higher in Ad26.COV2.S recipients than in placebo recipients (P = 0.0014). The study was not powered for comparison of responses between vaccine doses or regimens. Vaccine and placebo recipients had similar non-spike TCR breadth, a finding consistent with the vaccine containing only spike. Substantial breadth of spike-specific CD8+ and CD4+ T cell responses was reported after vaccination. It was noted by the authors that total T cell responses may have been underestimated by the TCR breadth and depth analyses.

As regards this clone: Its target antigen remains unknown. Qualities for individual bases were not recorded, and no much larger clone is one base off.

The treatment or condition label for this specimen denotes: 15 to 20 received Ad26.COV2.S at low or high dose, single or two shots; 5 received placebo; per-sample allocation not given. Repertoires of vaccine and placebo recipients were sequenced from samples taken on day 63 after the first injection. In Cohort 1b, about two dozen adults aged 18-55 years were enrolled at a single site in Boston, USA, between 29 July and 7 August 2020. Ad26.COV2.S consisted of a replication-incompetent adenovirus type 26 vector by which a prefusion-stabilized SARS-CoV-2 spike protein from the original Wuhan strain was expressed. The immunoSEQ Assay was used to sequence TCRbeta CDR3 regions. After extraction, genomic DNA underwent amplification by bias-controlled multiplex PCR, followed by high-throughput sequencing. From the authors' description of their analysis: To quantify the absolute abundance of every unique TCRbeta CDR3 region, sequences were collapsed and filtered. T cell fraction was estimated by normalizing TCRbeta template counts to usable DNA, which was measured by amplifying reference genes present in all nucleated cells. Repertoire TCRs were annotated as SARS-CoV-2-specific when V gene, CDR3 amino acid sequence and J gene were exactly matched to a known reactive TCR set. The reference SARS-CoV-2 TCR set was obtained from MIRA and was filtered for enrichment in COVID-19-positive ImmuneCODE repertoires, whereby public or cross-reactive TCRs were removed. Using the MIRA antigens, annotated TCRs were further analysed by specific ORF or by position within an ORF. Breadth was defined as annotated unique rearrangements over total unique productive rearrangements; depth was the summed frequency of those rearrangements. Group comparisons of TCR breadth used two-sided Wilcoxon rank-sum tests. What TCRdb holds here is the immuneACCESS table cut down to in-frame rearrangements. Part of the clones is not present; checked against another copy, under half of the missing clones reflect an unresolved V gene, and the others are unexplained. That table is the source of V, J and clone size, and D and trimming were worked out from the DNA. This sample lists approximately 400,000 clones; 83% were detected once. Jointly, the top ten make up about 7.1% of the sample.

The CDR3 runs 15 amino acids, cysteine and phenylalanine included. The only DNA kept is the CDR3, 45 bases in frame from the first base. Germline trimming amounts to 4 bases on V and 7 bases on J, with 10 as the count of junction bases outside the gene matches. From the germline V gene, CDR1 is WSHSY and CDR2 is SAAADI. The V gene is TRBV10-2 and the J gene is TRBJ1-2; TRBD1 aligns with 9 central bases. This clonotype was sampled from a person aged 18-60 years who received the Ad26.COV2.S COVID-19 vaccine or a placebo. The input for sequencing was peripheral blood, taken in a trial of Ad26.COV2.S vaccine versus placebo. The CDR3 reads as follows: CASSGGQGASAGYTF. The DNA is TGCGCCAGCAGTGGGGGACAGGGAGCTTCCGCTGGCTACACCTTC.